This note documents a single T cell receptor beta chain sequence. The data derive from a study of blood T cell repertoires in COVID-19. Study details: PBMCs, B-cell-depleted T cells, or T cells provided the cDNA or gDNA that made up the material.

As processed by the authors: Estimation of nucleated cell counts was performed using reference gene primer amplification. The protocol was immunoSEQ multiplex PCR, while the TCRdb copy is restricted to in-frame clones and leaves out a portion. The V and J calls and the clone size are those of that table, but D and trimming were determined from the DNA. The sample consists of roughly 63,000 clones, 75% to 90% of them appearing once. The sequence came from a man over 45 with acute or convalescent COVID-19. The source material was peripheral blood.

The CDR3 nucleotides read TGCGCCAGCAGCTTGGCTGCGGGGAAATCACCCCTCCACTTT. Protein sequence: CASSLAAGKSPLHF. The rearrangement joins TRBV5-1 to TRBJ1-6; D not certain. The CDR3 is 14 amino acids. Germline assignment: CDR1 SGHRS and CDR2 YFSETQ. V lost 0 bases and J 10 bases, leaving 11 bases between the germline ends.